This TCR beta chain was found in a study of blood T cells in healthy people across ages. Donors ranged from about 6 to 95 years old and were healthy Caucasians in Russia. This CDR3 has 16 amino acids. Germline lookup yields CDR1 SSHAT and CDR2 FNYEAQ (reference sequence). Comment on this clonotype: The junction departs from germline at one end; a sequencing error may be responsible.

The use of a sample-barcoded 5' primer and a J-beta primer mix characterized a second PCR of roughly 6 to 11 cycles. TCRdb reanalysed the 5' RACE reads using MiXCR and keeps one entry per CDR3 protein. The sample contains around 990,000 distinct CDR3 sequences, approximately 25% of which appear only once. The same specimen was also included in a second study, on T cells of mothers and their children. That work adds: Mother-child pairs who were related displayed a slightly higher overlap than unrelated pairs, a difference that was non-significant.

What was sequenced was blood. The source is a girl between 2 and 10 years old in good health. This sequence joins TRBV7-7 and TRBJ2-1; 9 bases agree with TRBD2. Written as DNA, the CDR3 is TGTGCTAGCAGCTTAGGGGGACTAGCTCCGAAGGATGAGCAGTTCTTC. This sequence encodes CASSLGGLAPKDEQFF.